This TCR beta chain came from a study of T cell responses to AZD1222 COVID-19 vaccine (dated by TCRdb to the early 2020s). About the investigation overall: AZD1222 recipients with second doses at about 4 weeks or about 12 weeks were pooled, because spike-specific TCR depth and breadth did not differ between schedules. A total of around 240 trial participants underwent TCR sequencing, of whom around 200 received two doses of AZD1222 and about 26 received two doses of the MenACWY control vaccine. Trial participants were enrolled into age subgroups of 18-55, 56-69 and 70-plus years, which contained about 150, 28 and 57 TCR-sequenced participants, respectively.

The investigation overall reported the following: Spike-specific TCR breadth and depth rose significantly after two AZD1222 doses compared with day 0 and with MenACWY recipients. Participants were mostly white British and included more females than males, and it was suggested by the authors that clonal diversity may have been underestimated. The 56-69-year group was small, and its depth increase did not reach significance, likely because of low power. Nearly half of unique spike-specific TCRs reportedly recognized epitopes outside regions mutated in the B.1.351 and B.1.1.7 variants. Vaccine-associated CD4 TCRs spanned the whole spike protein, with dominant responses in regions 160-218 and 743-854. Conclusions about previously exposed vaccinees are limited because only a handful of AZD1222 recipients were SARS-CoV-2 seropositive at baseline. Because no samples from the day 14 peak response were available, repertoires could be characterized only after the peak T cell response.

V loses 4 bases, J loses 1 base, and the germline ends lie 11 bases apart. Including the terminal cysteine and phenylalanine, the CDR3 comprises 14 residues. The kept DNA is CDR3 alone, 42 bases in frame from the first base. Via the germline V gene (reference sequence), CDR1 is SGHNT and CDR2 YYREEE. The time point label, read with the paper, signifies: baseline before first vaccination. The vaccinee samples were drawn from two UK trials, COV001 and COV002, one of which was a single-blind randomized controlled phase 2/3 trial testing AZD1222 (ChAdOx1 nCoV-19) in healthy adults. For TCRbeta chain sequencing, PBMC samples from trial participants were taken at day 0 and at day 28 after the second dose. The CDR3 regions of human TCRbeta chains were subjected to immunosequencing. On the study's bioinformatics: TCRs in the repertoires were matched against a reference library of SARS-CoV-2-specific TCRs that had been generated with the MIRA antigen-specificity platform. Breadth was defined as the fraction of unique TCRs that were SARS-CoV-2-associated. Depth was defined as the fraction of total T cells that were SARS-CoV-2-associated. Using the MIRA data, every spike-specific TCR was mapped to the spike region that the TCR reacted to and assigned to either a CD4 or a CD8 class. Log10-transformed breadth and depth values were compared by one-way ANOVA with Sidak's multiple comparisons tests. Held by TCRdb, this immuneACCESS table contains in-frame sequences only and omits some clones. Under half of the omission traces to an unresolved V gene where checked; the cause of the rest is unknown. V and J calls and clone size are as listed in that table; D and trimming were resolved from the DNA. The sample table contains over 100,000 clones; only one count was recorded for roughly 88% of them. The ten largest account for 8% to 9% of the sample.

Worth noting for this clone: The antigen this receptor binds is unknown. Within one base of it there is no much larger clone, and no base qualities were kept.

The origin of this receptor is an adult in good health. This specimen consisted of peripheral blood, obtained on day 0 of AZD1222 vaccination. The chain links TRBV5-4 with TRBJ2-5; TRBD1 is possibly the D segment (6 matching bases). CDR3 reads: CASSPGHFQETQYF. The sequence in DNA is TGTGCCAGCAGCCCGGGACATTTCCAAGAGACCCAGTACTTC.